The rows below give T cell receptor beta chains drawn from one sample of a study of siplizumab effects on memory and regulatory T cells. Clones were sequenced by immunoSEQ multiplex PCR, and TCRdb holds only the in-frame ones, with some missing. The sample holds 100,000 or so clones; about nine tenths are singletons and the top ten take 9.5% to 15%. The sequencing sample was made of non-Treg CD4+ T cells sorted from blood. These receptors all stem from a human donor in good health. Both conserved end residues are part of each CDR3. A D gene is named only where the DNA matches it firmly. Only some rows state a clone size, as once, few, many or a class for expanded clones.

d_call j_call v_call clone_size cdr3_length cdr3_aa cdr3_nt
TRBD1 TRBJ2-7 TRBV27 . 15 CASSFLTGDSYEQYF TGTGCCAGCAGTTTCCTAACAGGGGACTCCTACGAGCAGTACTTC
. TRBJ1-3 TRBV9 . 15 CASSVGLTSGNTIYF TGTGCCAGCAGCGTGGGTCTGACCTCTGGAAACACCATATATTTT
TRBD1 TRBJ2-2 TRBV2 . 17 CASSWGDRGENTGELFF TGTGCCAGCAGTTGGGGGGACAGGGGTGAGAACACCGGGGAGCTGTTTTTT
. TRBJ1-1 TRBV14 . 14 CASSQVSGNTEAFF TGTGCCAGCAGCCAAGTTTCGGGGAACACTGAAGCTTTCTTT
. TRBJ2-3 TRBV2 . 12 CARGGSTDTQYF TGTGCCAGGGGGGGAAGCACAGATACGCAGTATTTT
TRBD1 TRBJ2-3 TRBV5-8 . 15 CASSFRTGSTDTQYF TGTGCCAGCAGCTTCAGGACAGGGAGCACAGATACGCAGTATTTT
. TRBJ1-3 TRBV6-5 . 12 CASSPMGNTIYF TGTGCCAGCAGCCCAATGGGAAACACCATATATTTT
. TRBJ1-4 TRBV27 . 17 CASSLSLGGSTNEKLFF TGTGCCAGCAGTTTATCTCTTGGGGGGTCAACTAATGAAAAACTGTTTTTT
TRBD1 TRBJ2-7 TRBV7-8 . 13 CASSPGTDNEQYF TGTGCCAGCAGCCCCGGGACAGACAACGAGCAGTACTTC
. TRBJ2-2 TRBV5-1 . 17 CASSFMRGLEYTGELFF TGCGCCAGCAGCTTCATGCGAGGGCTAGAGTACACCGGGGAGCTGTTTTTT
TRBD1 TRBJ1-1 TRBV5-4 once 16 CASSPDPGQGNTEAFF TGTGCCAGCAGCCCTGACCCGGGACAGGGAAACACTGAAGCTTTCTTT
. TRBJ2-5 TRBV7-2 . 15 CASSLEIRVQETQYF TGTGCCAGCAGCTTAGAGATCCGCGTCCAAGAGACCCAGTACTTC
TRBD1 TRBJ1-1 TRBV6-1 few 13 CASSRDREGEAFF TGTGCCAGCAGTAGGGACAGGGAGGGTGAAGCTTTCTTT
. TRBJ1-2 TRBV18 . 16 CASSPRTLGTNYGYTF TGTGCCAGCTCACCTAGGACTCTGGGGACTAACTATGGCTACACCTTC
TRBD2 TRBJ2-1 TRBV18 . 16 CASSKTSGSSYNEQFF TGTGCCAGCTCGAAAACTAGCGGCAGCTCCTACAATGAGCAGTTCTTC
. TRBJ1-5 TRBV30 once 12 CAYDRPLQPQHF TGTGCTTACGACAGGCCCCTTCAGCCCCAGCATTTT
TRBD1 TRBJ2-5 TRBV6-4 once 14 CASSGDRGLETQYF TGTGCCAGCAGTGGCGACAGGGGCTTGGAGACCCAGTACTTC
. TRBJ1-5 TRBV28 . 16 CASSLGEGGSNQPQHF TGTGCCAGCAGTTTGGGAGAAGGGGGAAGCAATCAGCCCCAGCATTTT